The clone carrying this T cell receptor (beta chain) was detected ten times or more. The antigen remains undetermined. V lost 1 base, J lost 6 bases, and 4 bases stayed unmatched. Germline CDR1 KGHSH, CDR2 LQKENI. This CDR3 comprises 14 residues. The cDNA was synthesized by means of template-switch 5'RACE, which was carried out with 10-nucleotide random UMIs. Via MiXCR, TCRdb re-called the 5' RACE reads, giving one row per CDR3 protein. The repertoire holds tens of thousands of distinct CDR3 sequences, with approximately 12% as singletons. This record belongs to a study of neurological immune-mediated disorders. Study-level results: The expanded clones of different subjects shared no CDR3 amino acid sequences (suggesting private repertoires in all groups).

Time point here: longitudinal time-point 1 (baseline). The unsorted libraries originated from 2 million PBMCs that had been stored at -80 C. The sequenced sample consisted of PBMCs. The receptor comes from a male donor with HTLV-1-associated myelopathy (HAM/TSP). The genes are TRBV18 and TRBJ2-3, with TRBD1 matching 7 bases. The CDR3 is CASSPLAGGDTQYF. The CDR3 nucleotides read TGTGCCAGCTCACCACTTGCAGGGGGTGATACGCAGTATTTT.